The 15 T cell receptor beta chains reported below all come from one sample, sequenced in a study of T cell clusters in autoimmune cytopenias (dated by TCRdb to about 2019). Sequenced using an Illumina MiSeq. To amplify TRB rearrangements, a touch-down multiplex PCR protocol was run with the TRB-A and TRB-B primer pools combined in a single tube. Once TCRdb had reprocessed the reads, it stored one entry per CDR3 protein sequence and supplied no DNA. This sample's table contains 8,000 to 9,500 distinct CDR3 sequences. The top ten hold 20% to 25% of the sample. Per sample, approximately 250 ng of peripheral blood genomic DNA, tens of thousands of genome equivalents, was used for TRB amplification. Sequencing used peripheral blood. Every receptor here comes from a human donor with an autoimmune cytopenia or autoimmune hepatitis (not recorded which).

This chain joins TRBV5-1 and TRBJ1-2; the TRBD1 assignment by TCRdb is unverifiable without DNA. This CDR3 is built from 13 residues. Germline lookup yields CDR1 SGHRS and CDR2 YFSETQ. This CDR3 is CASSIDRAYGYTF.

The rearrangement links TRBV15 to TRBJ1-5. Germline V lookup: CDR1 LNHNV, CDR2 YYDKDF (reference sequence). The CDR3 spans 18 residues. The chain's CDR3 is CATSRDLSAKRVNQPQHF.

Its frequency marks this clonotype as medium-sized. The genes are TRBV6-1 and TRBJ1-5. The CDR3 length is 13 residues. The germline V gene encodes CDR1 MNHNS and CDR2 SASEGT. The CDR3 region is CASSEERHQPQHF.

This chain uses TRBV12-5 with TRBJ1-1; TCRdb returns TRBD1, unconfirmable since there is no DNA. The CDR3 runs 14 residues. Germline CDR1 is LGHNT and CDR2 is FRNRAP. The CDR3 is CASGRDSWNTEAFF.

The chain employs TRBV11-3 and TRBJ1-4; the D call from TCRdb, TRBD1, cannot be confirmed without DNA. The CDR3 has 16 amino acids. Germline assignment: CDR1 SGHNT and CDR2 YENEEA. The CDR3 spells CASSQGVGTDYEKLFF.

The chain joins TRBV20-1 to TRBJ2-2. The germline CDR1 and CDR2 sequences are DFQATT and SNEGSKA (reference sequence). The CDR3 totals 12 residues. CDR3: CSASRTTGELFF.

The chain has TRBV20-1 and TRBJ2-3; as DNA is missing, the TRBD1 call by TCRdb cannot be tested. This CDR3 spans 15 amino acids. Germline CDR1 and CDR2: DFQATT and SNEGSKA (reference sequence). The CDR3 region is CSARDWGGFPDTQYF.

The V and J genes are TRBV20-1 and TRBJ1-1; TCRdb gives TRBD1 as the D gene, but with no DNA this cannot be confirmed. CDR3 size: 13 residues. From germline, CDR1 is DFQATT and CDR2 SNEGSKA (reference sequence). The chain's CDR3 is CSARVTGRTEAFF.

The gene calls are TRBV4-1 and TRBJ1-1. Germline CDR1 MGHRA, CDR2 YSYEKL. This CDR3 is built from 15 residues. The CDR3 reads CASSHDREGGTEAFF.

This clonotype shows up as medium-sized by frequency. This sequence joins TRBV7-3 and TRBJ1-2. The CDR3 runs 12 residues. Per germline, CDR1 SGHTA and CDR2 FQGTGA. This chain's CDR3 is CASSLRSDGYTF.

This rearrangement joins TRBV5-1 to TRBJ2-1; TCRdb's D call of TRBD1 is untestable without DNA. Germline lookup yields CDR1 SGHRS and CDR2 YFSETQ. There are 15 residues in the CDR3. CDR3 residues: CASSDGGGSYNEQFF.

According to its frequency, this clonotype is medium-sized. The chain employs TRBV19 and TRBJ2-1; the D call of TRBD1 rests on TCRdb alone, since no DNA is present to check it. CDR1 and CDR2 from the germline V gene are LNHDA and SQIVND (reference sequence). The CDR3 is 17 residues long. CDR3 region: CASSMAPGGVAYNEQFF.

The chain carries TRBV6-1 and TRBJ1-1; TCRdb outputs TRBD1, but without DNA this stays unchecked. The CDR3 runs 12 residues. Germline CDR1 and CDR2: MNHNS and SASEGT. The CDR3 sequence: CASKGKATEAFF.

V usage is TRBV20-1 and J usage is TRBJ2-4; TCRdb proposes TRBD1, but this gene call is untestable without DNA. The CDR3 is 15 amino acids. Looked up from germline, CDR1 is DFQATT and CDR2 is SNEGSKA (reference sequence). The CDR3 loop reads CSARVPQGSKNIQYF.

This clonotype is identified as medium-sized from frequency. The chain uses TRBV7-6 and TRBJ2-3; TCRdb gives TRBD2 as the D gene, but with no DNA this cannot be confirmed. Germline V gene sequence: CDR1 SGHVS, CDR2 FNYEAQ. The CDR3 loop spans 19 amino acids. CDR3 region: CASSLRVAGGTRSTDTQYF.